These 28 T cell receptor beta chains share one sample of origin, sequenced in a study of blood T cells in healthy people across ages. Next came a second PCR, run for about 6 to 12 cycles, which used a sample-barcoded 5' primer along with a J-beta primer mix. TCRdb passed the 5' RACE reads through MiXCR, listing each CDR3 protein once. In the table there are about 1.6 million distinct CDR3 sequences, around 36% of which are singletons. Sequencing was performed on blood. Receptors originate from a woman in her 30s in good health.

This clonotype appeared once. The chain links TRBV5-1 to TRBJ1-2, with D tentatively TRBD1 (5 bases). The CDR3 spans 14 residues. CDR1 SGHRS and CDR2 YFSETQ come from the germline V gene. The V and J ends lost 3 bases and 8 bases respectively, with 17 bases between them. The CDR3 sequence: CASSSGAIEGGYTF. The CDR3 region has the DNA TGCGCCAGCAGCTCTGGGGCTATCGAGGGAGGCTACACCTTC. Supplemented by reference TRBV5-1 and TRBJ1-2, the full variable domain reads KAGVTQTPRYLIKTRGQQVTLSCSPISGHRSVSWYQQTPGQGLQFLFEYFSETQRNKGNFPGRFSGRQFSNSRSEMNVSTLELGDSALYLCASSSGAIEGGYTFGSGTRLTVV.

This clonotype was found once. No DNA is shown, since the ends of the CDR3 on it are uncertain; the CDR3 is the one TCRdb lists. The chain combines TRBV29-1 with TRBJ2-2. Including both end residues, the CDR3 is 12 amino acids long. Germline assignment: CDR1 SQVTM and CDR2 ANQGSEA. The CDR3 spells CSVASGTGERFF.

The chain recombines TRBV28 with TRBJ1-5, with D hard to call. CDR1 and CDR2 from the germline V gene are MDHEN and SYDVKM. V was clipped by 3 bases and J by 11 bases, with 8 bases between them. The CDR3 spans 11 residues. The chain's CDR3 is CASSFPQSQHF. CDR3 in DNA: TGTGCCAGCAGTTTTCCCCAGTCCCAGCATTTT.

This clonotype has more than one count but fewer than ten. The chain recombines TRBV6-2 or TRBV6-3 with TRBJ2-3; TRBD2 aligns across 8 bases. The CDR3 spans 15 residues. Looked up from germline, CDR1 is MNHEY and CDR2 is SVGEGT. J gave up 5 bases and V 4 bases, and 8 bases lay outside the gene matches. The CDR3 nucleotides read TGTGCCAGCAGTTGGATAGCGGGGATGAAAGATACGCAGTATTTT. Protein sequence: CASSWIAGMKDTQYF.

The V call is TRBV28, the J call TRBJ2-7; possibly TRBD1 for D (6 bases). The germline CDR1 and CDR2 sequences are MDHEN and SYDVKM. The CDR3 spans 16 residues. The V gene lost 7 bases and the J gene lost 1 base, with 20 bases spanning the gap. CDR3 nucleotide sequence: TGTGCCAGCACCCCAGCCCTCGACAGGTTTTCCTACGAGCAGTACTTC. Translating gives CASTPALDRFSYEQYF. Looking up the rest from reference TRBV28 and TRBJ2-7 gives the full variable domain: DVKVTQSSRYLVKRTGEKVFLECVQDMDHENMFWYRQDPGLGLRLIYFSYDVKMKEKGDIPEGYSVSREKKERFSLILESASTNQTSMYLCASTPALDRFSYEQYFGPGTRLTVT.

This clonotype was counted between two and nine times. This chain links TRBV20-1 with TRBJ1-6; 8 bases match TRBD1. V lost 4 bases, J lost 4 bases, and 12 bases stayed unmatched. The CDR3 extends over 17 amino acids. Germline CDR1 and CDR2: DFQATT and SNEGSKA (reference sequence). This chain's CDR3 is CSAKAPDRVRYNSPLHF. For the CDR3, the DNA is TGCAGTGCTAAAGCCCCGGACAGGGTGCGATATAATTCACCCCTCCACTTT.

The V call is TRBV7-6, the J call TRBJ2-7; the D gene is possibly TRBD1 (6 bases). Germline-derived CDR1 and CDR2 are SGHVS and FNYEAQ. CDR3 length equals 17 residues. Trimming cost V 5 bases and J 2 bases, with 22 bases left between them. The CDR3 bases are TGTGCCAGCAGCCCCAGGGGCCCCGGGACCTTTGCCTACGAGCAGTACTTC. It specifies CASSPRGPGTFAYEQYF.

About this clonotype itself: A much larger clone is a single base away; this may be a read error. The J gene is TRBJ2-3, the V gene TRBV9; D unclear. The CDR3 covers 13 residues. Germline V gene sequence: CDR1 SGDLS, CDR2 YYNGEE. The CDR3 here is CASSPWTTDAQYF. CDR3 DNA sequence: TGTGCCAGCAGCCCATGGACCACAGATGCGCAGTATTTT. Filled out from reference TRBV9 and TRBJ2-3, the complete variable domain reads DSGVTQTPKHLITATGQRVTLRCSPRSGDLSVYWYQQSLDQGLQFLIQYYNGEERAKGNILERFSAQQFPDLHSELNLSSLELGDSALYFCASSPWTTDAQYFGPGTRLTVL.

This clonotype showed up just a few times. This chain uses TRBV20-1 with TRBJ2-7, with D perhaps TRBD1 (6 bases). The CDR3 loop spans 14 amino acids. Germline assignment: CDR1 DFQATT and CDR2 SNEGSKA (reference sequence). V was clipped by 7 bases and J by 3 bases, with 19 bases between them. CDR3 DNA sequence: TGCAGTGTCCGTGGGGGCACCCTTATCTACGAGCAGTACTTC. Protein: CSVRGGTLIYEQYF.

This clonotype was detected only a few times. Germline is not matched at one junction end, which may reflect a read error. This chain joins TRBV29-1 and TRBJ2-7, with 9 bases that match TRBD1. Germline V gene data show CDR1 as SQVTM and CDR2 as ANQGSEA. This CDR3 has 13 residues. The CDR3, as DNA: TGCAACGTTTCCCGGGACAGGGCCTACGAGCAGTACTTC. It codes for CNVSRDRAYEQYF.

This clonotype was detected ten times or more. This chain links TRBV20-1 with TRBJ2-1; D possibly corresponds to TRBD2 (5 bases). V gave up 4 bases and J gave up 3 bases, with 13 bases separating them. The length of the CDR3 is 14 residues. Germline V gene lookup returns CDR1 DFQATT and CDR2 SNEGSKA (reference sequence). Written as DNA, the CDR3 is TGCAGTGCTACAATCCGACTATTCTACAATGAGCAGTTCTTC. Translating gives CSATIRLFYNEQFF.

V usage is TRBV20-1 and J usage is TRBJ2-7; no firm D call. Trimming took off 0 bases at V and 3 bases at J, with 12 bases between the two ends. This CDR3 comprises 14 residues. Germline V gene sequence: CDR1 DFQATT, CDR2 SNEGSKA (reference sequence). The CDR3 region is CSAREVGSLYEQYF. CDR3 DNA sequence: TGCAGTGCTAGAGAAGTCGGAAGCCTCTACGAGCAGTACTTC.

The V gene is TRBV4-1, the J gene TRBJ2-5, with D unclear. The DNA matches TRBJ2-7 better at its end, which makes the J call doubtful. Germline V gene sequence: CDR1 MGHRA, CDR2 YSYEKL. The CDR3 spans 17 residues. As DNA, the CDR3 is TGCGCCAGCAGCCCCTCACAGCTAGGGCTCCGAAACTACGAGCAGTACTTC. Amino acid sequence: CASSPSQLGLRNYEQYF.

DNA for the CDR3: TGTGCCACCAGCAGAGAGGTAGATTCGGATGAGCAGTTCTTC. Translating it yields CATSREVDSDEQFF. The chain combines TRBV15 with TRBJ2-1; no firm D call. This CDR3 is 14 amino acids long. Trimming pared 0 bases from V and 8 bases from J, leaving 11 bases between. Germline lookup yields CDR1 LNHNV and CDR2 YYDKDF (reference sequence).

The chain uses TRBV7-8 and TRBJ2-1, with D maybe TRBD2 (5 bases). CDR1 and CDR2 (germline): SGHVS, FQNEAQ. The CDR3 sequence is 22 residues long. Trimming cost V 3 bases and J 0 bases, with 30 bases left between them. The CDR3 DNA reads TGTGCCAGCAGCTTCAGGACTCCTACCTTGGACCGGCACCAAAGCTCCTACAATGAGCAGTTCTTC. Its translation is CASSFRTPTLDRHQSSYNEQFF. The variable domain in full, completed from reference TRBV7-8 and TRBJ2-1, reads GAGVSQSPRYKVAKRGQDVALRCDPISGHVSLFWYQQALGQGPEFLTYFQNEAQLDKSGLPSDRFFAERPEGSVSTLKIQRTQQEDSAVYLCASSFRTPTLDRHQSSYNEQFFGPGTRLTVL.

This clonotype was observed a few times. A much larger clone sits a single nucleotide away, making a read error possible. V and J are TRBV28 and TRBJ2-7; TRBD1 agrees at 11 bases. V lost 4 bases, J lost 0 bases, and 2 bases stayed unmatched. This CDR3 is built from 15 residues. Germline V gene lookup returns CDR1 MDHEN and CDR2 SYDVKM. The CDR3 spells CASSSGQGVSYEQYF. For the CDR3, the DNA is TGTGCCAGCAGTTCGGGACAGGGGGTCTCCTACGAGCAGTACTTC.

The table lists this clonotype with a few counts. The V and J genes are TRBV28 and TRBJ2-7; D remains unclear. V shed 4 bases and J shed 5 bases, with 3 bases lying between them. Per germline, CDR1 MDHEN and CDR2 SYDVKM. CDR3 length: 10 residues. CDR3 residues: CASSYDEQYF. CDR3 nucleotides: TGTGCCAGCAGTTATGACGAGCAGTACTTC.

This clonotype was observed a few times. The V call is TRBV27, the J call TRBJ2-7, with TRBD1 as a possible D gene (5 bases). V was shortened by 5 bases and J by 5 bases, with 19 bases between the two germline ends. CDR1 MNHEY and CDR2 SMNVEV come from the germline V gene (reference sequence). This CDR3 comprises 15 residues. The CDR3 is CASSPWTSGANEQYF. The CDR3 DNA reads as TGTGCCAGCAGTCCCTGGACCTCTGGGGCGAACGAGCAGTACTTC.

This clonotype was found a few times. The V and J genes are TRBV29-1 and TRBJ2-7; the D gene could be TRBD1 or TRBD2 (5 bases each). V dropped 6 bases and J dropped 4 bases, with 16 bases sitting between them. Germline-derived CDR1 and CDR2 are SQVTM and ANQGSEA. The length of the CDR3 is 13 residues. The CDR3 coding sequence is TGCAGCGTCCGAGGGGCCCGGGGATACGAGCAGTACTTC. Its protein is CSVRGARGYEQYF.

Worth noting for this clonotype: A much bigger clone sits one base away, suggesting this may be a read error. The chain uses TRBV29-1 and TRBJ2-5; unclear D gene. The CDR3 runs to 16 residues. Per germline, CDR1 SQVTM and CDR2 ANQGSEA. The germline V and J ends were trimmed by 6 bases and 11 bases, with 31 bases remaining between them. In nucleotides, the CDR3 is TGCAGCGTCCGAAGGGCGGAGCGTTCCCACAGCGATGAGCAGTACTTC. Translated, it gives CSVRRAERSHSDEQYF.

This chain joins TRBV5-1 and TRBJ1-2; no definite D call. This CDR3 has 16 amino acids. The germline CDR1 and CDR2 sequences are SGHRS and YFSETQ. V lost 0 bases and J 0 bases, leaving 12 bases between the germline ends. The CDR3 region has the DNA TGCGCCAGCAGCTTGGGCGGTGGGCTGACTAACTATGGCTACACCTTC. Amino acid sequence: CASSLGGGLTNYGYTF. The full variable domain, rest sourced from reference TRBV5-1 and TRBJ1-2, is KAGVTQTPRYLIKTRGQQVTLSCSPISGHRSVSWYQQTPGQGLQFLFEYFSETQRNKGNFPGRFSGRQFSNSRSEMNVSTLELGDSALYLCASSLGGGLTNYGYTFGSGTRLTVV.

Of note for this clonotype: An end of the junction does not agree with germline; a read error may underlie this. The CDR3 sequence is CATSESQGAGGTFSCNEQFF. Written as DNA, the CDR3 is TGTGCCACCAGTGAGTCGCAGGGAGCGGGGGGAACCTTCTCCTGCAATGAGCAGTTCTTC. This chain links TRBV10-3 with TRBJ2-1; 9 positions agree with TRBD2. Germline CDR1 and CDR2: ENHRY and SYGVKD. The CDR3 totals 20 residues.

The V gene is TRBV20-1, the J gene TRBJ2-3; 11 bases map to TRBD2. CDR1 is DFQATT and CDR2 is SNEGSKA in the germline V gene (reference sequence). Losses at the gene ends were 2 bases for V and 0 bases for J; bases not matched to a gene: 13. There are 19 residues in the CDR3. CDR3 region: CSARPRQASGRTSTDTQYF. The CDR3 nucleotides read TGCAGTGCTAGACCAAGGCAGGCTAGCGGGAGGACTAGCACAGATACGCAGTATTTT.

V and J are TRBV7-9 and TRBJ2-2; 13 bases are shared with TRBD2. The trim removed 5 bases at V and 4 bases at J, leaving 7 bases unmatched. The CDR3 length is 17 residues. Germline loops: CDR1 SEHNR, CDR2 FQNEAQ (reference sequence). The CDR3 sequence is CASSPTSGRRSTGELFF. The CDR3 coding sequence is TGTGCCAGCAGCCCGACTAGCGGGAGGCGCAGCACCGGGGAGCTGTTTTTT.

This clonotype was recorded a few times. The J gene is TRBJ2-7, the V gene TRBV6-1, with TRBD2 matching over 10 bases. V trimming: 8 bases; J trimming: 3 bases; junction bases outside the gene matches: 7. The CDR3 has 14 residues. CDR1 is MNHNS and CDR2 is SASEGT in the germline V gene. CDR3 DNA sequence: TGTGCCAGCGAGGAACTAGCGGGGCACTACGAGCAGTACTTC. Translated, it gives CASEELAGHYEQYF.

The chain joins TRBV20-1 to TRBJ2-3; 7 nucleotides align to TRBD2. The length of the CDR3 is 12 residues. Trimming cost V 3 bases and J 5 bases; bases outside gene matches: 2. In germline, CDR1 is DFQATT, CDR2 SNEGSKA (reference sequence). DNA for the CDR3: TGCAGTGCTAGCCTAGCGGAAGATACGCAGTATTTT. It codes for CSASLAEDTQYF.

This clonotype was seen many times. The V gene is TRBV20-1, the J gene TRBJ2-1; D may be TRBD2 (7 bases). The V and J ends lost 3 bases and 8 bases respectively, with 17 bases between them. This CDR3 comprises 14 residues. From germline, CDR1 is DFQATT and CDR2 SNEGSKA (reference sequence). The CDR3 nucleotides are TGCAGTGCTAGTGGCGGGGGCCGTCCCGATGAGCAGTTCTTC. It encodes CSASGGGRPDEQFF.

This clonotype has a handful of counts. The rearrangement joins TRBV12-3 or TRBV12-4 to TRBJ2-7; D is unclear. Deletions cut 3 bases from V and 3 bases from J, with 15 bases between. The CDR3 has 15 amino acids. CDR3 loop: CASSLGSLLLYEQYF. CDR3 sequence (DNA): TGTGCCAGCAGTTTGGGCTCCCTACTCCTCTACGAGCAGTACTTC.